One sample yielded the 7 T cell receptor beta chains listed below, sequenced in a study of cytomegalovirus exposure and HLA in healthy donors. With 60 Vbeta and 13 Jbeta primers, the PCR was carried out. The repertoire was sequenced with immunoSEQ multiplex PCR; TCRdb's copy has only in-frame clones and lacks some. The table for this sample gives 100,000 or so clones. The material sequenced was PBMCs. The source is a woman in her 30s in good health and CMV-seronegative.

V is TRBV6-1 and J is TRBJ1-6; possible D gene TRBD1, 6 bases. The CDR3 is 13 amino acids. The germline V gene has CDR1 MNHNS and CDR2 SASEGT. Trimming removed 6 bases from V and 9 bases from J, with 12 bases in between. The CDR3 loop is CASSQGPGSPLHF. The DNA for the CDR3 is TGTGCCAGCAGCCAGGGGCCGGGTTCACCCCTCCACTTT.

CDR3 sequence (DNA): TGTGCCAGCAGTGAGGCAGCGGGGTTGGACACCGGGGAGCTGTTTTTT. Translation: CASSEAAGLDTGELFF. This sequence joins TRBV6-4 and TRBJ2-2; 7 bases map to TRBD2. V was clipped by 3 bases and J by 3 bases; unmatched bases: 7. This CDR3 has 16 residues. CDR1 and CDR2 from the germline V gene are MRHNA and SNTAGT.

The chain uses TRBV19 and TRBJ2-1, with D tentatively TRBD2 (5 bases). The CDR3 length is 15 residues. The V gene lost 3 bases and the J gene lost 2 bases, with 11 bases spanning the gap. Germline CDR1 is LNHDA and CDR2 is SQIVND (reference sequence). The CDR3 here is CASSIEGFPYNEQFF. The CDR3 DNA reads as TGTGCCAGTAGTATTGAGGGATTCCCCTACAATGAGCAGTTCTTC.

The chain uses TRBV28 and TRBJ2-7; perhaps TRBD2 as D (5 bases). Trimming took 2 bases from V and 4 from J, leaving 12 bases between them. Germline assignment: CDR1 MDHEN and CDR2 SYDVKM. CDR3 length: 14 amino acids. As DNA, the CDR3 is TGTGCCAGCAGTTTAATTATTGAGGGTTACGAGCAGTACTTC. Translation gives CASSLIIEGYEQYF.

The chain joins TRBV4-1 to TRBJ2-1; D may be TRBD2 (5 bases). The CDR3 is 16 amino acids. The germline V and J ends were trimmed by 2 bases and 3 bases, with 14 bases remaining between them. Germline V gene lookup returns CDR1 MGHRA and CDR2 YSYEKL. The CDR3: CASSQRQVAIYNEQFF. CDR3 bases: TGCGCCAGCAGCCAAAGGCAGGTAGCGATCTACAATGAGCAGTTCTTC.

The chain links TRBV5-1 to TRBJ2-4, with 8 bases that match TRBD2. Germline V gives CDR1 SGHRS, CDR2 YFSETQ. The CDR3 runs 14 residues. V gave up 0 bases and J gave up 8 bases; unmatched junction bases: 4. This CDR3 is CASSLGGGSDIQYF. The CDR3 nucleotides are TGCGCCAGCAGCTTGGGCGGGGGGTCCGACATTCAGTACTTC.

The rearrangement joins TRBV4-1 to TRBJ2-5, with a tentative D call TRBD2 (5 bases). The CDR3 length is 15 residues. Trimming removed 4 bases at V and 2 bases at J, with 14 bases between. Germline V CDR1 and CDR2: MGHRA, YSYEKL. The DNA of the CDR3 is TGCGCCAGCAGCCTGACCGGGGTGCCTCAAGAGACCCAGTACTTC. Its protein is CASSLTGVPQETQYF.